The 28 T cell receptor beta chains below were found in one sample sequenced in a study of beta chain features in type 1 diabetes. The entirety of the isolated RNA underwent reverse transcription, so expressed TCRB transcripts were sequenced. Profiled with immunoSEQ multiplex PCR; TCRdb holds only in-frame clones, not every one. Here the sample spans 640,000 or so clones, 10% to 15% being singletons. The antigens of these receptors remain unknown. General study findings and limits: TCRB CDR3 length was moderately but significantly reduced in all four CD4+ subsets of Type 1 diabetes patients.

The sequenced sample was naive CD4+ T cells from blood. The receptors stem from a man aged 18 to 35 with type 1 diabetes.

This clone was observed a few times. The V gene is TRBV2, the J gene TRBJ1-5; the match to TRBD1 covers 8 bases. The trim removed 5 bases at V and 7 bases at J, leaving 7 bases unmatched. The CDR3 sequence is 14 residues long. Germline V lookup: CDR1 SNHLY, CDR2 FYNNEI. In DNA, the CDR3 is TGTGCCAGCAGTTCGGACAGGGCGCAACAGCCCCAGCATTTT. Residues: CASSSDRAQQPQHF.

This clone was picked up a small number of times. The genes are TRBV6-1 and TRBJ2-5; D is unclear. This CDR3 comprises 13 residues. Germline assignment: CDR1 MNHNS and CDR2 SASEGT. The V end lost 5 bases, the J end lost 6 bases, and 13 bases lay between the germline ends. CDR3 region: CASSLDQEQTQYF. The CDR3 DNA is TGTGCCAGCAGTCTCGACCAAGAGCAGACCCAGTACTTC.

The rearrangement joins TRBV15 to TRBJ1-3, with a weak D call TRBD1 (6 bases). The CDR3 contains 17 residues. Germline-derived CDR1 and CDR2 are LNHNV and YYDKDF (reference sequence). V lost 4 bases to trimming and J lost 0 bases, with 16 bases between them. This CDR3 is CATSIQGGPFSGNTIYF. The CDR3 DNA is TGTGCCACCAGCATACAAGGGGGGCCCTTCTCTGGAAACACCATATATTTT.

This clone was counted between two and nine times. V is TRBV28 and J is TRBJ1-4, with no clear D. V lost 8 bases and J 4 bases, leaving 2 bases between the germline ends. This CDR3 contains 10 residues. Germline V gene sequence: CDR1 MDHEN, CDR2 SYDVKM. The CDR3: CASRNEKLFF. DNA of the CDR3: TGTGCCAGCCGTAATGAAAAACTGTTTTTT.

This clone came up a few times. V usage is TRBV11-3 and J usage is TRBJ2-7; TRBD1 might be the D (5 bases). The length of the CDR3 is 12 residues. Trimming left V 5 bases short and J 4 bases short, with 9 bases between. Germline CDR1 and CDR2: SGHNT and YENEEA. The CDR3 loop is CASSPTGYEQYF. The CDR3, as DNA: TGTGCCAGCAGCCCCACAGGTTACGAGCAGTACTTC.

This CDR3 is CASRPRTGVPETQYF. The CDR3 bases are TGTGCAAGTCGCCCCCGAACAGGGGTCCCAGAGACCCAGTACTTC. V gene TRBV12-2 combines with J gene TRBJ2-5; TRBD1, the table's D call, was not compared with the DNA. TRBV12-2 is tagged as a pseudogene. The CDR3 is 15 amino acids.

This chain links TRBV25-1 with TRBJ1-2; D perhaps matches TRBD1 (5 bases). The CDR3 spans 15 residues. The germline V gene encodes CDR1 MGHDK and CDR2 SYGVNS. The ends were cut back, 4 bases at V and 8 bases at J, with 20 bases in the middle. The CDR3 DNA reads TGTGCCAGCAGTGCCCCCAATTACCCCAGGGACGGCTACACCTTC. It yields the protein CASSAPNYPRDGYTF.

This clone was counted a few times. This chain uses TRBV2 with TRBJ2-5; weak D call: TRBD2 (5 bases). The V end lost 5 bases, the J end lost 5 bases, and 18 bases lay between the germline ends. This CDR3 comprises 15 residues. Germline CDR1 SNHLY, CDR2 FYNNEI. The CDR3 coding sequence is TGTGCCAGCAGTCCCATGAGAGGGCTTGGGGAGACCCAGTACTTC. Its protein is CASSPMRGLGETQYF.

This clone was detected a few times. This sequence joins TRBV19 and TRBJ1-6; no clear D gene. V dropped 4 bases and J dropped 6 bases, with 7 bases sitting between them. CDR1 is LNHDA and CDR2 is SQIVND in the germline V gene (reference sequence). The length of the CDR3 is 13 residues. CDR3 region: CASSTQSNSPLHF. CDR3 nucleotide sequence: TGTGCCAGTAGTACACAGAGTAATTCACCCCTCCACTTT. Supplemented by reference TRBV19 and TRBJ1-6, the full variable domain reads DGGITQSPKYLFRKEGQNVTLSCEQNLNHDAMYWYRQDPGQGLRLIYYSQIVNDFQKGDIAEGYSVSREKKESFPLTVTSAQKNPTAFYLCASSTQSNSPLHFGNGTRLTVT.

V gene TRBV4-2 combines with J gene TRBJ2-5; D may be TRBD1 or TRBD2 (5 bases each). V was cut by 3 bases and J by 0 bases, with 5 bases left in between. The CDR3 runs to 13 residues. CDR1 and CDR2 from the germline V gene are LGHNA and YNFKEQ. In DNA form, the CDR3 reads TGTGCCAGCAGCCAGGGGGACCAAGAGACCCAGTACTTC. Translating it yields CASSQGDQETQYF.

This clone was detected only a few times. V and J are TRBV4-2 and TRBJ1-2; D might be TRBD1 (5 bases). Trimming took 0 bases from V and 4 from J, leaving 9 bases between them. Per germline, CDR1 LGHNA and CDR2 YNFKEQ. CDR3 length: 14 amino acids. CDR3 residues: CASSQDFGGYGYTF. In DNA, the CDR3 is TGTGCCAGCAGCCAAGATTTTGGGGGCTATGGCTACACCTTC.

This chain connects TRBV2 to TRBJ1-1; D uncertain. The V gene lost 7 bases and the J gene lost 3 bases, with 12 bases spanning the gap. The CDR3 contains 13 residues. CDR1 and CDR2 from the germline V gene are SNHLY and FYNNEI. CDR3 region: CASISLRDTEAFF. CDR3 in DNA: TGTGCCAGCATCTCTCTGAGGGACACTGAAGCTTTCTTT.

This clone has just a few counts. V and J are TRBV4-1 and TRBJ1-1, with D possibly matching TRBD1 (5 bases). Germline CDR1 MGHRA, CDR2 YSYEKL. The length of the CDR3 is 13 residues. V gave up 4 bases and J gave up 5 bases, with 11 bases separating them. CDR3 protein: CASSRGLNTEAFF. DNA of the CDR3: TGCGCCAGCAGCCGGGGACTAAATACTGAAGCTTTCTTT.

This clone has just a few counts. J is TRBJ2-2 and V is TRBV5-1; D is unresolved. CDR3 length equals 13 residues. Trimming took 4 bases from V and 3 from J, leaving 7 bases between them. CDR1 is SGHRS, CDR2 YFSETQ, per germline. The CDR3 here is CASSHDYTGELFF. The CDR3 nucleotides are TGCGCCAGCAGCCATGACTACACCGGGGAGCTGTTTTTT.

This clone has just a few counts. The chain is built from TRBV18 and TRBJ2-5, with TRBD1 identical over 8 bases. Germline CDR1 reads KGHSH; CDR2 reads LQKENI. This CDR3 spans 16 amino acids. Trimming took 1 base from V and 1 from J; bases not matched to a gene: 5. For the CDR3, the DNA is TGTGCCAGCTCACCACTCGTGACAGGGGCCCAAGAGACCCAGTACTTC. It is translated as CASSPLVTGAQETQYF.

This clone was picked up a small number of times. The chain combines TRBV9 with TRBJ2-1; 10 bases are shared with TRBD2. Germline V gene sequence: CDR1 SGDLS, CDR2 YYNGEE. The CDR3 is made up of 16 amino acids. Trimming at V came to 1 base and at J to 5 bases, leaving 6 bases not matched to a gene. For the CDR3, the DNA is TGTGCCAGCAGCGTAATGAGGCTAGCGGGGGACAATGAGCAGTTCTTC. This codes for CASSVMRLAGDNEQFF.

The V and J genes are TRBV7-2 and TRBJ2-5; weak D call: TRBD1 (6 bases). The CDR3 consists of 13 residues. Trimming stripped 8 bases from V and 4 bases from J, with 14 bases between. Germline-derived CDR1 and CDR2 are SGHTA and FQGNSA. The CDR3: CASGSGVGETQYF. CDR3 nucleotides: TGTGCCAGCGGATCAGGGGTTGGAGAGACCCAGTACTTC.

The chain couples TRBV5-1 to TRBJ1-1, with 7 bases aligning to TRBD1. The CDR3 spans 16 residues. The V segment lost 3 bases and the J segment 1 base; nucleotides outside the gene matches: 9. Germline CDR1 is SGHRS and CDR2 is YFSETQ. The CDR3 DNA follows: TGCGCCAGCAGCTGGGCCCCCGGACAGGAGAACACTGAAGCTTTCTTT. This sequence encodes CASSWAPGQENTEAFF.

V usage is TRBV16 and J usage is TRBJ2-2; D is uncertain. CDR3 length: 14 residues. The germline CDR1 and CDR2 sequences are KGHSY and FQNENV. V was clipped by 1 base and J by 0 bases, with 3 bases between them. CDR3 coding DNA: TGTGCCAGCAGCCAATTAACGAACACCGGGGAGCTGTTTTTT. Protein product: CASSQLTNTGELFF.

The chain's CDR3 is CASSLQGAEQYF. CDR3 sequence (DNA): TGTGCCAGTAGTCTACAGGGTGCCGAGCAGTACTTC. The gene calls are TRBV19 and TRBJ2-7; weak D call: TRBD1 (6 bases). Germline CDR1 is LNHDA and CDR2 is SQIVND (reference sequence). This CDR3 has 12 residues. V was cut by 5 bases and J by 6 bases, with 11 bases left in between.

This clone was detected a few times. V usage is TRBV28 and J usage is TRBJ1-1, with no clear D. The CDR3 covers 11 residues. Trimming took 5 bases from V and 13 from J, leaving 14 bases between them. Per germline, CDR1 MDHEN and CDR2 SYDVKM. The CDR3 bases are TGTGCCAGCAGTGGACTACAGCGGGGTTTCTTT. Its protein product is CASSGLQRGFF.

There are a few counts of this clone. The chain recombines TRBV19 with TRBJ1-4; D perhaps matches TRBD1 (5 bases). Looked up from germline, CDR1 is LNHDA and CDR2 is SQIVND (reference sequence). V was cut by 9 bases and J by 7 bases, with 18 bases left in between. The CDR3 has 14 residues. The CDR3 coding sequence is TGTGCCAGCACAGCTTCCGCCGGGGGTGAAAAACTGTTTTTT. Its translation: CASTASAGGEKLFF.

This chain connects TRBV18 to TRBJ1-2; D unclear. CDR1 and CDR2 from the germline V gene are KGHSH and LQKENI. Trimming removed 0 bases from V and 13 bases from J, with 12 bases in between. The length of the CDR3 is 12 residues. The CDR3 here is CASSPPGGVLTF. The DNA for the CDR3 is TGTGCCAGCTCACCACCGGGCGGAGTTCTCACCTTC.

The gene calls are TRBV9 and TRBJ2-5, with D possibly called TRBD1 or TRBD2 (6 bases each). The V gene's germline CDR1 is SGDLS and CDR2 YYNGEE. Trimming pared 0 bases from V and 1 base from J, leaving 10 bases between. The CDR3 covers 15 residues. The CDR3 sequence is CASSVDRGRQETQYF. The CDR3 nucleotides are TGTGCCAGCAGCGTAGATCGGGGGCGCCAAGAGACCCAGTACTTC.

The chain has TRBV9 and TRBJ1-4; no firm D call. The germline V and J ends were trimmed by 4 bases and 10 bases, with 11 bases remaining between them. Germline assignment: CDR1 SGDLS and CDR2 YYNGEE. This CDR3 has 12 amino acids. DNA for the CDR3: TGTGCCAGCAGCTCAAGAGACGGAAAACTGTTTTTT. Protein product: CASSSRDGKLFF.

The DNA for the CDR3 is TGTGCCAGCAGTCTTCGTATCGAGACCCAGTACTTC. This translates into CASSLRIETQYF. This chain uses TRBV28 with TRBJ2-5, with D hard to call. Trimming cost V 5 bases and J 5 bases, with 9 bases left between them. Germline V CDR1 and CDR2: MDHEN, SYDVKM. The CDR3 contains 12 residues. Drawing the rest from reference TRBV28 and TRBJ2-5, the complete variable domain is DVKVTQSSRYLVKRTGEKVFLECVQDMDHENMFWYRQDPGLGLRLIYFSYDVKMKEKGDIPEGYSVSREKKERFSLILESASTNQTSMYLCASSLRIETQYFGPGTRLLVL.

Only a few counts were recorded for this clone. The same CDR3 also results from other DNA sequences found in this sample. CDR3 protein: CAISEYRDNTEAFF. CDR3 sequence (DNA): TGTGCCATCAGTGAGTACAGGGATAACACTGAAGCTTTCTTT. The genes are TRBV10-3 and TRBJ1-1; possibly TRBD1 for D (6 bases). CDR1 is ENHRY, CDR2 SYGVKD, per germline. Trimming removed 1 base at V and 2 bases at J, with 8 bases between. The CDR3 runs to 14 residues.

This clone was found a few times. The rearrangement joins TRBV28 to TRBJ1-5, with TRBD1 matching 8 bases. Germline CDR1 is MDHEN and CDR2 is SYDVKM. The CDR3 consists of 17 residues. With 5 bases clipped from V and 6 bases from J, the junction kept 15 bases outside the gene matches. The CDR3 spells CASSPLPWTGWAQPQHF. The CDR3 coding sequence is TGTGCCAGCAGTCCTCTACCGTGGACAGGGTGGGCTCAGCCCCAGCATTTT. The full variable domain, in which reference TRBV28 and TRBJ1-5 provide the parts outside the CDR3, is DVKVTQSSRYLVKRTGEKVFLECVQDMDHENMFWYRQDPGLGLRLIYFSYDVKMKEKGDIPEGYSVSREKKERFSLILESASTNQTSMYLCASSPLPWTGWAQPQHFGDGTRLSIL.